This TCR beta chain was documented in a study of PD-L1 blockade in urothelial cancer. Study-level background: Previous chemotherapy exposure amounted to 0 to 3 regimens for patients. Per blood sample, T cells had a median of about 130,000.

Germline V gives CDR1 WNHNN, CDR2 SYGVQD (reference sequence). This CDR3 has 16 residues. V gave up 6 bases and J gave up 9 bases, with 24 bases separating them. Per patient, between 1 and 8 samples were collected at pretreatment and on-treatment time points. This clone showed up just once. Templates that were synthetic TCR analogs were spiked into each PCR. Generated by immunoSEQ multiplex PCR, the TCRdb table keeps only in-frame clones and is missing some. The table records about 74,000 clones, roughly 84% of them present only once. This chain uses TRBV10-1 with TRBJ1-5; D is possibly TRBD1 (5 bases). The clonotype comes from a man aged 65-85 years with urothelial cancer. The material was PBMCs, obtained around atezolizumab (anti-PD-L1) treatment. The CDR3 DNA follows: TGCGCCAGCAGCCACCCCGGGGGATCGGAAGACGGGCCCCAGCATTTT. It codes for CASSHPGGSEDGPQHF.